This T cell receptor beta chain was recorded in a study of vaccination and CD4 T cells after COVID-19. Study at large: Samples taken post-COVID came a median roughly 97 days after diagnosis, ranging from 35 to 161.

The Oncomine TCR Beta short-read assay generated sequence data from the DNA of cultured CD4+ T cells. It was from cultured CD4+ T cells that genomic DNA was extracted. Each CDR3 protein is one row after TCRdb ran MiXCR on the PCR reads. The sample shows about 8,100 distinct CDR3 sequences, 25% to 35% of them seen only once. Treatment noted: roughly 11-day PBMC culture with coronavirus spike peptide pools or control peptides (ViraFEST assay). Investigators obtained the unexposed donor's CD4+ T cells before the COVID-19 pandemic (2011-2018). Via ViraFEST, peptide pools expanded antigen-specific T cells before TCR sequencing. Germline values: CDR1 MNHEY, CDR2 SMNVEV (reference sequence). The ends were cut back, 6 bases at V and 3 bases at J, with 8 bases in the middle. The CDR3 totals 13 residues. In the case of this clonotype: No antigen is known for it.

V and J are TRBV27 and TRBJ2-2, with unresolved D. This TCR came from a human donor in good health. Source material: CD4+ T cells from blood, cultured in vitro. The CDR3 nucleotides read TGTGCCAGCAGCCAATTTTACACCGGGGAGCTGTTTTTT. It is translated as CASSQFYTGELFF.